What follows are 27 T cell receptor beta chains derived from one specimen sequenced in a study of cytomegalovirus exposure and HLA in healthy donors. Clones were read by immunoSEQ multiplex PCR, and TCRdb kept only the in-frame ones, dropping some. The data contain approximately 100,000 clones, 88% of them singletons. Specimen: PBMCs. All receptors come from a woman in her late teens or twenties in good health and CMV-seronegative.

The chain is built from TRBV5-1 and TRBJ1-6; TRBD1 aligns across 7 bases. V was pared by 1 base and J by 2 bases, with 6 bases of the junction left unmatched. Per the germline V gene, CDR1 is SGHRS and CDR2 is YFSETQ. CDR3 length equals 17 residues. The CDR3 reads CASSLSTGTAYNSPLHF. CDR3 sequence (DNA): TGCGCCAGCAGCTTGAGTACCGGGACAGCCTATAATTCACCCCTCCACTTT.

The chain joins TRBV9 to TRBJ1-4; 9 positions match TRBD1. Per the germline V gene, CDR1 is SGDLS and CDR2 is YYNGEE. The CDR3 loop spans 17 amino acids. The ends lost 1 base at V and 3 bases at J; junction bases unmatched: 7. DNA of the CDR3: TGTGCCAGCAGCGTAACTACAGGGGGCGCCGCTAATGAAAAACTGTTTTTT. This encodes CASSVTTGGAANEKLFF.

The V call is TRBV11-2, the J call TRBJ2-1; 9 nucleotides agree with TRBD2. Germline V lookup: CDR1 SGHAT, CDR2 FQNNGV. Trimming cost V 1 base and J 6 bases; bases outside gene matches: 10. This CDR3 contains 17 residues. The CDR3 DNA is TGTGCCAGCAGCTTAGGAAGAGTAGCGGGAGATCCCAATGAGCAGTTCTTC. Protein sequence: CASSLGRVAGDPNEQFF.

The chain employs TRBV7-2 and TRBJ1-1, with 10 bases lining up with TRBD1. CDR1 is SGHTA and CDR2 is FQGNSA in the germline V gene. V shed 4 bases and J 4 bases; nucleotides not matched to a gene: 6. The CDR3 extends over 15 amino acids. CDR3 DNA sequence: TGTGCCAGCAGCTACTGGACAGGGGGTACCACTGAAGCTTTCTTT. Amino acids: CASSYWTGGTTEAFF.

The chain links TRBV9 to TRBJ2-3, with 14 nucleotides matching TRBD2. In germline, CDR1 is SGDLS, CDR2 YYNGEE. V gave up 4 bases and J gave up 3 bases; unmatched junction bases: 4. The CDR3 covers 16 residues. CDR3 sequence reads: CASSPRLAGGTDTQYF. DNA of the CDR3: TGTGCCAGCAGCCCCCGACTAGCGGGGGGGACAGATACGCAGTATTTT.

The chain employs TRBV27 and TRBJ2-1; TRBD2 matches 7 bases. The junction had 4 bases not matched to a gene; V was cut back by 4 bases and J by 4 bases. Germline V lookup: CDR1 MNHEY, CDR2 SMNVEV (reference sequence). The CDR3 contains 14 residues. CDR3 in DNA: TGTGCCAGCAGTTATAGCGGGTCATACAATGAGCAGTTCTTC. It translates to CASSYSGSYNEQFF.

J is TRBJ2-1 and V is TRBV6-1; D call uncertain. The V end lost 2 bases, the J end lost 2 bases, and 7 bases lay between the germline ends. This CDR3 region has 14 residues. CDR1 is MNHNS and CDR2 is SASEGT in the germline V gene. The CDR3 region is CASSEILAYNEQFF. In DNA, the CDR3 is TGTGCCAGCAGTGAAATCTTAGCCTACAATGAGCAGTTCTTC.

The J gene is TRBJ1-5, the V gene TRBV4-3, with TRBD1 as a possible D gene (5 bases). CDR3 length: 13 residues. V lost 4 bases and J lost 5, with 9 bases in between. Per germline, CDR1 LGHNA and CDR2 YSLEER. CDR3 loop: CASSRGRDQPQHF. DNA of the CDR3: TGCGCCAGCAGCCGGGGCCGCGATCAGCCCCAGCATTTT.

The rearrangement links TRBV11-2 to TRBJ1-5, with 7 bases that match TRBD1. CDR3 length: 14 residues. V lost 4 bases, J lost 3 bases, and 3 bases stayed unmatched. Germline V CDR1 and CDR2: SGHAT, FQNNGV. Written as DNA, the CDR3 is TGTGCCAGCAGCTCGGGACAGTTCAATCAGCCCCAGCATTTT. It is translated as CASSSGQFNQPQHF. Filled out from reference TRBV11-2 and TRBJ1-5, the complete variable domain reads EAGVAQSPRYKIIEKRQSVAFWCNPISGHATLYWYQQILGQGPKLLIQFQNNGVVDDSQLPKDRFSAERLKGVDSTLKIQPAKLEDSAVYLCASSSGQFNQPQHFGDGTRLSIL.

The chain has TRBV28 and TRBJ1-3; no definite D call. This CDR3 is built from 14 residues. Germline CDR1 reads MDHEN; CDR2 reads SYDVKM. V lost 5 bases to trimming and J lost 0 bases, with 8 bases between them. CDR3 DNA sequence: TGTGCCAGCAGTCTGGCCAACTCTGGAAACACCATATATTTT. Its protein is CASSLANSGNTIYF.

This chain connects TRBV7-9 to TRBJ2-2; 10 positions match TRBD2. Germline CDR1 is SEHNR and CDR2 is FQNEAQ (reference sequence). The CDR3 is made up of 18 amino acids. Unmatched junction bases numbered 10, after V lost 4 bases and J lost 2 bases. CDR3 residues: CASSSWLAGVLNTGELFF. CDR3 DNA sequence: TGTGCCAGCAGCTCTTGGCTAGCGGGAGTTCTCAACACCGGGGAGCTGTTTTTT. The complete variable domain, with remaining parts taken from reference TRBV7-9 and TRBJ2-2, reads DTGVSQNPRHKITKRGQNVTFRCDPISEHNRLYWYRQTLGQGPEFLTYFQNEAQLEKSRLLSDRFSAERPKGSFSTLEIQRTEQGDSAMYLCASSSWLAGVLNTGELFFGEGSRLTVL.

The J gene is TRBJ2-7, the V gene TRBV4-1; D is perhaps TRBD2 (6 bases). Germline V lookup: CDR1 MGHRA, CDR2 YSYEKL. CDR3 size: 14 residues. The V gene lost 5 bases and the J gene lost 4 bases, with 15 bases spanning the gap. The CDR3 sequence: CASSYGDGGYEQYF. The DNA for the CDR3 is TGCGCCAGCAGCTACGGAGACGGGGGATACGAGCAGTACTTC.

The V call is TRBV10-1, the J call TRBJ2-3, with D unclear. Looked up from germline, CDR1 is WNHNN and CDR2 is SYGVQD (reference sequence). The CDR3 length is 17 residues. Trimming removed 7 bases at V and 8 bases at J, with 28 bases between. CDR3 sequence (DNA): TGCGCCAGCACCTACCCTCATGAAATCCACGAATGCGGTACGCAGTATTTT. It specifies CASTYPHEIHECGTQYF.

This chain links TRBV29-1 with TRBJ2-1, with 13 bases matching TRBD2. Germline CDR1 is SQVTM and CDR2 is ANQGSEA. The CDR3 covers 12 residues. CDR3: CSGLAGVNEQFF. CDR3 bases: TGCAGTGGACTAGCGGGAGTTAATGAGCAGTTCTTC.

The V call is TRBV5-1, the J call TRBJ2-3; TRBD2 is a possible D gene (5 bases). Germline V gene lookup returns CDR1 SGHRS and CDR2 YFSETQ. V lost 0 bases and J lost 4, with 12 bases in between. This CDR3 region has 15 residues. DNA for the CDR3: TGCGCCAGCAGCTTGGGCATTGGGAGCCCAGATACGCAGTATTTT. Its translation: CASSLGIGSPDTQYF.

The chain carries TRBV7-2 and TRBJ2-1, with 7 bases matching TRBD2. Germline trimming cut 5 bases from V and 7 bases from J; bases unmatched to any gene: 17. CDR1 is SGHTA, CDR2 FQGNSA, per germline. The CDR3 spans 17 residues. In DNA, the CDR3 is TGTGCCAGCAGCCGAGAACAACTAGCAAGGCGGGGGAATGAGCAGTTCTTC. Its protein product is CASSREQLARRGNEQFF.

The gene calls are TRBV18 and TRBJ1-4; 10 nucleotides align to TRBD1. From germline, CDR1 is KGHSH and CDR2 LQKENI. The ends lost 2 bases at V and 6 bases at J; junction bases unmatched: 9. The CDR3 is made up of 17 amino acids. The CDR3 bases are TGTGCCAGCTCACCATCGACAGCCGGGACAGGGGATGAAAAACTGTTTTTT. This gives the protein CASSPSTAGTGDEKLFF.

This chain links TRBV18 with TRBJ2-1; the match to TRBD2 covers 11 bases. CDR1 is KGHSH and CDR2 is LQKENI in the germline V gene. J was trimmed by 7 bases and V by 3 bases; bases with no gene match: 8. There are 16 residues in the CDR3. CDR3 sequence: CASSPLASGRYNEQFF. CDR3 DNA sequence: TGTGCCAGCTCACCTCTTGCTAGCGGGAGGTATAATGAGCAGTTCTTC.

CDR3 in amino acids: CASSVGGGQSPLHF. CDR3 nucleotides: TGTGCCAGCAGCGTAGGCGGGGGTCAGTCACCCCTCCACTTT. This chain links TRBV9 with TRBJ1-6; tentative D call: TRBD1 (5 bases). This CDR3 has 14 amino acids. Trimming left V 0 bases short and J 10 bases short, with 11 bases between. In germline, CDR1 is SGDLS, CDR2 YYNGEE.

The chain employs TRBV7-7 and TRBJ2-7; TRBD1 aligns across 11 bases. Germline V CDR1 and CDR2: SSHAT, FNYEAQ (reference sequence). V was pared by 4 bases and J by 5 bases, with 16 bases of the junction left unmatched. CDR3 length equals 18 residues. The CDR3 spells CASSSSGPDRGLFDEQYF. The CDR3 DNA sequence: TGTGCCAGCAGCTCCTCGGGACCGGACAGGGGGCTTTTCGACGAGCAGTACTTC.

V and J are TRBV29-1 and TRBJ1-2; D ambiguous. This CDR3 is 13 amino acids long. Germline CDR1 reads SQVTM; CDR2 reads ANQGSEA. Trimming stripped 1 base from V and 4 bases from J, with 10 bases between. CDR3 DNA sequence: TGCAGCGTTGAAGGCTCCAGGCGCTATGGCTACACCTTC. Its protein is CSVEGSRRYGYTF.

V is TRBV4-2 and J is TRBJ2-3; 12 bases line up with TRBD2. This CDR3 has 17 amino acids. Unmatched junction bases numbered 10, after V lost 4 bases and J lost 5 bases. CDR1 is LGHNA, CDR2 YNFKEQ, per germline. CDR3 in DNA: TGTGCCAGCAGCCTTCCCTCGACTAGCGGGAGAGGAGATACGCAGTATTTT. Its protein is CASSLPSTSGRGDTQYF.

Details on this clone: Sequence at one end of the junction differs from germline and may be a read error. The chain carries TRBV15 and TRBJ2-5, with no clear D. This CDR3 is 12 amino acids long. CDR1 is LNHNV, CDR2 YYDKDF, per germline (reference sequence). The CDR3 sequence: CTTDEVGETQYF. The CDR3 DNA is TGCACGACTGACGAGGTGGGAGAGACCCAGTACTTC.

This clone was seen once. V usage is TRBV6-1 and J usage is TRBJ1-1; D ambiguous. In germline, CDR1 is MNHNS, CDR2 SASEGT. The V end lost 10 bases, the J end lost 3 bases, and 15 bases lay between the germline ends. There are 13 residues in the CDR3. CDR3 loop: CAMSRLRDTEAFF. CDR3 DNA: TGTGCCATGAGTAGGTTGAGGGACACTGAAGCTTTCTTT.

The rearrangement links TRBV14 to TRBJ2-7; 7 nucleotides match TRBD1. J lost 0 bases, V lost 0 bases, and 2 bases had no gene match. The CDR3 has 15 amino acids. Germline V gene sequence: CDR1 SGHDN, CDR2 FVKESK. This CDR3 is CASSQETGSSYEQYF. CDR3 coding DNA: TGTGCCAGCAGCCAAGAGACAGGGTCCTCCTACGAGCAGTACTTC.

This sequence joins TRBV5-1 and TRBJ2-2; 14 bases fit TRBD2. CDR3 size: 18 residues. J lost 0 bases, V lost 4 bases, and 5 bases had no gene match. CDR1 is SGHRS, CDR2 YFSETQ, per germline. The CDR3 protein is CASSPGLAGAANTGELFF. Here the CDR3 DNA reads TGCGCCAGCAGCCCGGGACTAGCGGGGGCCGCGAACACCGGGGAGCTGTTTTTT.

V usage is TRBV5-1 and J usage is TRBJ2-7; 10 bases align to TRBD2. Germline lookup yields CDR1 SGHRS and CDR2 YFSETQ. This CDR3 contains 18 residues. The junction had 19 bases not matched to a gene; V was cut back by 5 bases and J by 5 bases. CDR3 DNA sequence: TGCGCCAGCAGTTTAACACCCGACTCTAGCGGGAGTCGGAACGAGCAGTACTTC. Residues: CASSLTPDSSGSRNEQYF.